The clone carrying this T cell receptor beta chain has a single count. The sample is drawn from a study of blood T cells in healthy people across ages. Trimming shortened V by 7 bases and J by 0 bases, and 7 bases separated the two germline ends. This CDR3 has 12 amino acids. The V gene's germline CDR1 is MDHEN and CDR2 SYDVKM. Through a sample-barcoded 5' primer and a J-beta primer mix, a second PCR was run for roughly 6 to 12 cycles. One entry per CDR3 protein results from TCRdb running MiXCR on the 5' RACE reads. The sample shows roughly 1,300,000 distinct CDR3 sequences, 59% of them seen only once. Each donor supplied 8 to 10 milliliters of peripheral blood.

The genes are TRBV28 and TRBJ2-7; D uncertain. The sequenced sample consisted of blood. This clonotype was sampled from a man between 18 and 35 years old in good health. CDR3 in amino acids: CASKMGSYEQYF. In DNA form, the CDR3 reads TGTGCCAGCAAGATGGGCTCCTACGAGCAGTACTTC.